The clone carrying this T cell receptor (beta chain) was detected once. Its antigen is as yet unknown. The CDR3 contains 15 residues. Per germline, CDR1 SGHAT and CDR2 FQNNGV. With 4 bases clipped from V and 3 bases from J, the junction kept 6 bases outside the gene matches. The data belong to a study of shared clonotypes between healthy human individuals. Study conclusions and caveats: Generally, naive subsets came out with larger estimated richness than memory subsets.

When replicate PCRs were run on sorted subsets, they used about 220 ng DNA, some 29,000 T cell genomes. Profiling relied on immunoSEQ multiplex PCR, and the TCRdb table lists in-frame clones only, not all of them. The data show some 1 million clones, approximately 72% seen once. The sequence derives from a man aged 18 to 30 in good health. The gene calls are TRBV11-2 and TRBJ2-1; 7 bases map to TRBD2. The sequenced sample was memory CD4+ T cells sorted from blood. Documented subset: CD45RA-negative fraction. The CDR3 nucleotides are TGTGCCAGCAGCTACGGAGCGGGGCTCTACAATGAGCAGTTCTTC. As protein: CASSYGAGLYNEQFF. The variable domain in full, completed from reference TRBV11-2 and TRBJ2-1, reads EAGVAQSPRYKIIEKRQSVAFWCNPISGHATLYWYQQILGQGPKLLIQFQNNGVVDDSQLPKDRFSAERLKGVDSTLKIQPAKLEDSAVYLCASSYGAGLYNEQFFGPGTRLTVL.